These 5 T cell receptor beta chains came from one sample sequenced in a study of T cell repertoires in cytomegalovirus infection. TCRdb re-called the reads with MiXCR, one entry per CDR3 protein. The sample records a few hundred thousand distinct CDR3 sequences, approximately 40% being singletons. The antigens these receptors bind are not known. The input for sequencing was cultured PBMCs, taken from culture after CMV antigen stimulation. The origin of the receptors is a human donor in good health (CMV status not recorded). Some clones in this sample may be carry-over from other donors' samples.

This clonotype was observed a handful of times. The genes are TRBV20-1 and TRBJ2-3, with unresolved D. This CDR3 is 11 amino acids long. The germline gives CDR1 DFQATT, CDR2 SNEGSKA (reference sequence). V gave up 3 bases and J gave up 8 bases, with 9 bases separating them. In nucleotides, the CDR3 is TGCAGTGCTAGTCGGTTACGTACGCAGTATTTT. Translation gives CSASRLRTQYF.

The CDR3 bases are TGTGCCAGCCTTAGGGGGGGCACTGAAGCTTTCTTT. Its protein product is CASLRGGTEAFF. This sequence joins TRBV7-9 and TRBJ1-1, with a weak D call TRBD1 (6 bases). Germline V gene data show CDR1 as SEHNR and CDR2 as FQNEAQ (reference sequence). Between the trimmed V and J ends, which lost 8 bases and 4 bases, there was a span of 11 bases. There are 12 residues in the CDR3.

This sequence joins TRBV19 and TRBJ1-1; D gene ambiguous. This CDR3 comprises 17 residues. Per germline, CDR1 LNHDA and CDR2 SQIVND (reference sequence). Trimming removed 3 bases at V and 6 bases at J, with 23 bases between. For the CDR3, the DNA is TGTGCCAGTAGTATCCTTCTGCTGGGGTCGTCGGTCGCTGAAGCTTTCTTT. It encodes CASSILLLGSSVAEAFF.

The J gene is TRBJ2-7, the V gene TRBV6-1; 10 bases are shared with TRBD1. The CDR3 runs to 13 residues. V shed 6 bases and J 3 bases; nucleotides not matched to a gene: 2. Germline CDR1 is MNHNS and CDR2 is SASEGT. For the CDR3, the DNA is TGTGCCAGCAGACGGGACAGGGGCTACGAGCAGTACTTC. Translating it yields CASRRDRGYEQYF.

This clonotype has more than one count but fewer than ten. This chain links TRBV6-6 with TRBJ1-5; 8 nucleotides match TRBD1. Trimming removed 5 bases from V and 7 bases from J; junction bases left unmatched: 4. CDR3 length: 13 amino acids. From germline, CDR1 is MNHNY and CDR2 SVGAGI (reference sequence). The CDR3 is CASSGQGRQPQHF. The DNA for the CDR3 is TGTGCCAGCAGTGGACAGGGAAGACAGCCCCAGCATTTT.